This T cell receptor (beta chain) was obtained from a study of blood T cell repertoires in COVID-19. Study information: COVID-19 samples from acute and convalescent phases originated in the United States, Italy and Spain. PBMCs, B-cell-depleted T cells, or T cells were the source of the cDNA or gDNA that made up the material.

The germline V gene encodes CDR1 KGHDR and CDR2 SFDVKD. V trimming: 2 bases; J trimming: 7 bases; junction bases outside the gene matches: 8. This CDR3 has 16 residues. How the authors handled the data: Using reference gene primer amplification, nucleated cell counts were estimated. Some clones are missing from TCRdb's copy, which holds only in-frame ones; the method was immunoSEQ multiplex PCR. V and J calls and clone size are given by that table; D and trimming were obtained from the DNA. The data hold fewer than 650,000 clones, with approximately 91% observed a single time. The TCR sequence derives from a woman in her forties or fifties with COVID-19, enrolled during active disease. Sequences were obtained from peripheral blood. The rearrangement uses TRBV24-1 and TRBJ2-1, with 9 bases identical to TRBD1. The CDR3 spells CATSDSGTGFFNEQFF. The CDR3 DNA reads TGTGCCACCAGTGATTCAGGGACAGGGTTTTTTAATGAGCAGTTCTTC.